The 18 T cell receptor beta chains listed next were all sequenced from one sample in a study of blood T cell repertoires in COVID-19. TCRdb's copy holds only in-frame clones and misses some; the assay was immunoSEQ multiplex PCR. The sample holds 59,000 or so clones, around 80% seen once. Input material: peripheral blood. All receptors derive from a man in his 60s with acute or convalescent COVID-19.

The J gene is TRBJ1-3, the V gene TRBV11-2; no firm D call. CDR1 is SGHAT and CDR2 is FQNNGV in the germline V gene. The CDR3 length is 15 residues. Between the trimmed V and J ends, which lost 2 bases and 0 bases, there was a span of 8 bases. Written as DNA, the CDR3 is TGTGCCAGCAGCTTAATGGCGGTCTCTGGAAACACCATATATTTT. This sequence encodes CASSLMAVSGNTIYF.

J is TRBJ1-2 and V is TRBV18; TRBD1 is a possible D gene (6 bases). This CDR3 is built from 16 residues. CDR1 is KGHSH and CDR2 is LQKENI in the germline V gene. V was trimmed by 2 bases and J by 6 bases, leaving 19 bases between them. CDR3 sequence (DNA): TGTGCCAGCTCACCAGGTCCTATCTCCAGGGGCCATGGCTACACCTTC. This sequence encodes CASSPGPISRGHGYTF.

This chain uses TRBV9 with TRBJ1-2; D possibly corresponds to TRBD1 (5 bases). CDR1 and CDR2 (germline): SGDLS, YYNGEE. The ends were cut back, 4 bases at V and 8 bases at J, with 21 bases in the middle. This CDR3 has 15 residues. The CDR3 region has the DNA TGTGCCAGCAGCTACTTTGACACACAGGACGGGGGCTACACCTTC. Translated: CASSYFDTQDGGYTF.

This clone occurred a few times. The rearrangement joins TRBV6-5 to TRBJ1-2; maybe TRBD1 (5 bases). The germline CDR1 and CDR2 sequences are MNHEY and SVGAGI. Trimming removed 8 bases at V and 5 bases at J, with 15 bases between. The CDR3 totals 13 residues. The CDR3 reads CASAQQVLYGYTF. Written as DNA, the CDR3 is TGTGCCAGCGCGCAACAGGTTCTTTATGGCTACACCTTC.

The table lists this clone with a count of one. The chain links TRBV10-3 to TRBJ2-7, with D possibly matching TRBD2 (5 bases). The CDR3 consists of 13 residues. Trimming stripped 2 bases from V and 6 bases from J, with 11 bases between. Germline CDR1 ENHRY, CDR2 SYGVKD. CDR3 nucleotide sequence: TGTGCCATCAGTGAGAGGAAGGGAGCCGAGCAGTACTTC. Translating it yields CAISERKGAEQYF.

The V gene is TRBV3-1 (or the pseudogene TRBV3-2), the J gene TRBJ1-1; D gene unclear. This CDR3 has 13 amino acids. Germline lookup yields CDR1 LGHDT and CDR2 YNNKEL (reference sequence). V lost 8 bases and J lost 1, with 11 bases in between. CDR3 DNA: TGTGCCAGCCAGAGGTCGTCGAACACTGAAGCTTTCTTT. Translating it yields CASQRSSNTEAFF.

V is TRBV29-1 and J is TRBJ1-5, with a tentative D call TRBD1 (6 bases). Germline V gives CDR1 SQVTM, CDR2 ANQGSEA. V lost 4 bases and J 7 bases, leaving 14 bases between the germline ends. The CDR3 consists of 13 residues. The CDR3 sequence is CSVGGGPRQPQHF. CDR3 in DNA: TGCAGCGTTGGGGGGGGGCCCCGGCAGCCCCAGCATTTT. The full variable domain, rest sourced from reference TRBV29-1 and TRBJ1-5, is SAVISQKPSRDICQRGTSLTIQCQVDSQVTMMFWYRQQPGQSLTLIATANQGSEATYESGFVIDKFPISRPNLTFSTLTVSNMSPEDSSIYLCSVGGGPRQPQHFGDGTRLSIL.

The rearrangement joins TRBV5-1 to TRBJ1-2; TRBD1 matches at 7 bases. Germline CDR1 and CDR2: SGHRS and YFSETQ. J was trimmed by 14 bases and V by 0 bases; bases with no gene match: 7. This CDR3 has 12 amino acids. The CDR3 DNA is TGCGCCAGCAGCTTGGGCGACAGGGAAACTACCTTC. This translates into CASSLGDRETTF.

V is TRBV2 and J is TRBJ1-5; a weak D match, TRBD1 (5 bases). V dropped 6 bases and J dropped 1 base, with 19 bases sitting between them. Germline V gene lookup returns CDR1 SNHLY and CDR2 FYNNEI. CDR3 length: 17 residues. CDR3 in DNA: TGTGCCAGCAGCCGCCTAGGCGGGGGAGGCAGCAATCAGCCCCAGCATTTT. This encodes CASSRLGGGGSNQPQHF.

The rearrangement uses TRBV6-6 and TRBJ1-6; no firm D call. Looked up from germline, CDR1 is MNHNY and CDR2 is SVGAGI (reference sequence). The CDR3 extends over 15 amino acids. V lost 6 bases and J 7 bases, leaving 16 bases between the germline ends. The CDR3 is CASRLEGIRNSPLHF. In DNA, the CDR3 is TGTGCCAGCAGGCTTGAGGGTATTAGGAATTCACCCCTCCACTTT.

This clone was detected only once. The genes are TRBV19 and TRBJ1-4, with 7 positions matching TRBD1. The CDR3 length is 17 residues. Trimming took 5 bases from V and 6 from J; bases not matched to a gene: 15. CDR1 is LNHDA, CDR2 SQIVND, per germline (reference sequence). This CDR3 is CASSPGQILYLDEKLFF. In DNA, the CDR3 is TGTGCCAGTAGTCCGGGACAGATACTATATTTAGATGAAAAACTGTTTTTT.

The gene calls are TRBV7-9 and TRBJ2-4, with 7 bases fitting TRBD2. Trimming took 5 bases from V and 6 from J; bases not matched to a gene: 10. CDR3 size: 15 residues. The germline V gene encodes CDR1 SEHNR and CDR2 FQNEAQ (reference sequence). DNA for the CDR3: TGTGCCAGCAGCCTCAGAGGGCGGGGGTCAAACATTCAGTACTTC. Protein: CASSLRGRGSNIQYF.

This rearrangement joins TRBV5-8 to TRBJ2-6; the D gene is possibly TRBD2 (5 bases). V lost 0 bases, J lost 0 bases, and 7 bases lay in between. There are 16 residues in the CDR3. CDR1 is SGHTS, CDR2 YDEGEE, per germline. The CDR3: CASSLGRISGANVLTF. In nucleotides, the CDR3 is TGTGCCAGCAGCTTGGGGAGGATCTCTGGGGCCAACGTCCTGACTTTC.

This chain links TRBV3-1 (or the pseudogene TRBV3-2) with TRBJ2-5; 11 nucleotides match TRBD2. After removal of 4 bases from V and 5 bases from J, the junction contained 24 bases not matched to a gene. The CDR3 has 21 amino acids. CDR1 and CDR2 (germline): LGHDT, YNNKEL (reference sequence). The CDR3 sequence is CASSLHNFLAGGPRLVETQYF. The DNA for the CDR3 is TGTGCCAGCAGCCTCCACAACTTTTTAGCGGGGGGGCCAAGATTAGTCGAGACCCAGTACTTC.

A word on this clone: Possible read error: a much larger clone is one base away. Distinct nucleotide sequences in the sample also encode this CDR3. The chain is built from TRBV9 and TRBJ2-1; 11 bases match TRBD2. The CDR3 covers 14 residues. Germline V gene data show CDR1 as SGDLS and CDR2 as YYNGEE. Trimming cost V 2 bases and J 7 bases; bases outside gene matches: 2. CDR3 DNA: TGTGCCAGCAGCGTGACTAGCGGGGTAAATGAGCAGTTCTTC. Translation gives CASSVTSGVNEQFF.

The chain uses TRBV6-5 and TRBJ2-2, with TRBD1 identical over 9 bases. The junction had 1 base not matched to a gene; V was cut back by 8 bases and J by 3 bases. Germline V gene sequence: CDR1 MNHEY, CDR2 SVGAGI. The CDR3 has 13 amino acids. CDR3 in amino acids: CASWDRDTGELFF. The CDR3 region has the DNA TGTGCCAGCTGGGACAGGGACACCGGGGAGCTGTTTTTT.

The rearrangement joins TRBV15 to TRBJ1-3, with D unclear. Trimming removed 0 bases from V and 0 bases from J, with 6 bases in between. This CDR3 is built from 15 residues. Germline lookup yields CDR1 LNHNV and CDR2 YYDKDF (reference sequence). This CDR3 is CATSRDGDSGNTIYF. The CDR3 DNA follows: TGTGCCACCAGCAGAGACGGGGACTCTGGAAACACCATATATTTT.

The CDR3 coding sequence is TGTGCCAGCGCCGACAGCATTAATGAAAAACTGTTTTTT. Protein: CASADSINEKLFF. The chain is built from TRBV12-3 or TRBV12-4 and TRBJ1-4; the D gene is possibly TRBD1 (5 bases). With 8 bases removed from V and 4 bases from J, the gap between germline ends came to 11 bases. The CDR3 is 13 residues long.